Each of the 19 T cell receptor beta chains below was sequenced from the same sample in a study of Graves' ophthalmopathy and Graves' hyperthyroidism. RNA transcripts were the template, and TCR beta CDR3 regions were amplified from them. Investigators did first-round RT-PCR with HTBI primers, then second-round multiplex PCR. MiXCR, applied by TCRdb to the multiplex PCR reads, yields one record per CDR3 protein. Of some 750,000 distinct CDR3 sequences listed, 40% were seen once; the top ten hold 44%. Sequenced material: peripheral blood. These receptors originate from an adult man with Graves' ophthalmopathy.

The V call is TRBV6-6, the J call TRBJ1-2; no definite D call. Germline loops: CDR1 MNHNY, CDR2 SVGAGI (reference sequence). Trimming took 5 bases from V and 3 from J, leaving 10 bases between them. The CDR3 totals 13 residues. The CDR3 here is CASSGGRYYGYTF. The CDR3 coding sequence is TGTGCCAGCAGTGGTGGACGGTACTATGGCTACACCTTC.

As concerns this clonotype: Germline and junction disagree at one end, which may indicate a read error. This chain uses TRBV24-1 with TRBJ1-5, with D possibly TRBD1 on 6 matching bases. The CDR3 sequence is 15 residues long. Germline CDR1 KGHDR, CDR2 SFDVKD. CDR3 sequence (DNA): TGTGCCAGCAGTGAGGAGACAGGAGGTTTTCAGCCCCAGCATTTT. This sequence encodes CASSEETGGFQPQHF.

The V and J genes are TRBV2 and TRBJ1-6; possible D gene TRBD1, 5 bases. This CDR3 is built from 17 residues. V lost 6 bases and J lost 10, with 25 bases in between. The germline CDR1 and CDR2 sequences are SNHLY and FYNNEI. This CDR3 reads CASSQDRGTRGRSPLHF. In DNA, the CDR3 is TGTGCCAGCAGCCAAGATCGGGGGACGCGGGGACGATCACCCCTCCACTTT.

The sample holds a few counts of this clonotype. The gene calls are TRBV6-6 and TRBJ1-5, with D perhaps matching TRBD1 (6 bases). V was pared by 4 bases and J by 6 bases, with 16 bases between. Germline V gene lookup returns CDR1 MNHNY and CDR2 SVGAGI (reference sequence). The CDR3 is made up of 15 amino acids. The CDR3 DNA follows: TGTGCCAGCAGTTCGCTCGTGGGGACAATTCAGCCCCAGCATTTT. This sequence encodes CASSSLVGTIQPQHF.

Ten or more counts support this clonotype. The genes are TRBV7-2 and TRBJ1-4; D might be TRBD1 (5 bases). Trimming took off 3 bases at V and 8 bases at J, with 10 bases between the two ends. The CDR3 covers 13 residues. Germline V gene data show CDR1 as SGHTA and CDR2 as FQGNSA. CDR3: CASSLGVYEKLFF. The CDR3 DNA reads TGTGCCAGCAGCTTGGGGGTATACGAAAAACTGTTTTTT.

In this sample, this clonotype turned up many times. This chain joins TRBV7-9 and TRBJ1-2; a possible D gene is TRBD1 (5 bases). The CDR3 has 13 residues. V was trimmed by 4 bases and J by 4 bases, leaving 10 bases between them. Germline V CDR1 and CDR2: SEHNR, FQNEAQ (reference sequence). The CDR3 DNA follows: TGTGCCAGCAGCTCGGGGGGGTCCTATGGCTACACCTTC. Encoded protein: CASSSGGSYGYTF.

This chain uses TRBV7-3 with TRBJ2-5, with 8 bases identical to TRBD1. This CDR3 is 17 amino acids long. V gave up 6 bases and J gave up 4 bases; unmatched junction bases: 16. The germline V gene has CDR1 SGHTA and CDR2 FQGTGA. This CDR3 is CASSFLDWTGSPETQYF. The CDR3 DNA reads TGTGCCAGCAGTTTCTTGGACTGGACAGGGTCCCCAGAGACCCAGTACTTC.

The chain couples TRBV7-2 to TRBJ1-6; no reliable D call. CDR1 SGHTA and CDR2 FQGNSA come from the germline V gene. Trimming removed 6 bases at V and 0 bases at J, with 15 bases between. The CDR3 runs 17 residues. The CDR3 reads CASSQYGRYSYNSPLHF. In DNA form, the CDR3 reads TGTGCCAGCAGTCAATATGGACGGTACTCCTATAATTCACCCCTCCACTTT.

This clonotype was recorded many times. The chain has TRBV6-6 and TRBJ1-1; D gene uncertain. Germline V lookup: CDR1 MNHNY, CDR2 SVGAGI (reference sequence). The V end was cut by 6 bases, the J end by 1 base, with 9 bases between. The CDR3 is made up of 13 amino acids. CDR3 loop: CASRLGSNTEAFF. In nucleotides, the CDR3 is TGTGCCAGCAGACTCGGGTCGAACACTGAAGCTTTCTTT.

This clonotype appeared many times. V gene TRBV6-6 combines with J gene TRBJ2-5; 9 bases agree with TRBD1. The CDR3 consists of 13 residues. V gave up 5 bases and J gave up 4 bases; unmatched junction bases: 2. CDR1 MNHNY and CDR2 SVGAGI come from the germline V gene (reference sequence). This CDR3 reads CASSEQGAETQYF. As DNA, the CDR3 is TGTGCCAGCAGTGAACAGGGGGCAGAGACCCAGTACTTC.

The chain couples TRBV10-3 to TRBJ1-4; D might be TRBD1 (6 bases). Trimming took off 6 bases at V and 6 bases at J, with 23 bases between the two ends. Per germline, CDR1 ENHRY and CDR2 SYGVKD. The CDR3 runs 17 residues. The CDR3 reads CAIRPSRGSMLDEKLFF. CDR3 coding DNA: TGTGCCATCAGGCCCAGTAGGGGGTCGATGTTAGATGAAAAACTGTTTTTT.

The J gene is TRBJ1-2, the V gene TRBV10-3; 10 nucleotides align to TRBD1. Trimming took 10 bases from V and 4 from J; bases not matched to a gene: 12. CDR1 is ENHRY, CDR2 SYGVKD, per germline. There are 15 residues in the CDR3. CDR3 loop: CASGQGDSILYGYTF. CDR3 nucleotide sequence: TGTGCCAGCGGACAGGGGGACAGTATACTCTATGGCTACACCTTC.

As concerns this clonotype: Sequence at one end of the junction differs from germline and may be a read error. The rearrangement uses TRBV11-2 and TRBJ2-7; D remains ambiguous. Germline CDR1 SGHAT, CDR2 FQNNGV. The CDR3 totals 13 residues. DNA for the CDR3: TGTACCAGCAGCTTTGGCGACTGGTACGAGCAGTACTTC. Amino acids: CTSSFGDWYEQYF.

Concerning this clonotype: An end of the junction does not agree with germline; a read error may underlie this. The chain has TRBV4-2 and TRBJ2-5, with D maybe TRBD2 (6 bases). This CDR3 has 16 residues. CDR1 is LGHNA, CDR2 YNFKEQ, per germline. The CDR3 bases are TGTGCCAGCAACCAAGATGGTGGCGGAGGGAGGGAGACCCAGTACTTC. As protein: CASNQDGGGGRETQYF.

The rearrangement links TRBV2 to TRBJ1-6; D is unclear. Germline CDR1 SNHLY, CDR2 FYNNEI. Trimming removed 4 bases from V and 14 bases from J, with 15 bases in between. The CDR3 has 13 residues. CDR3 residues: CASSVGNRMALHF. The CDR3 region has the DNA TGTGCCAGCAGTGTGGGCAACCGCATGGCCCTCCACTTT.

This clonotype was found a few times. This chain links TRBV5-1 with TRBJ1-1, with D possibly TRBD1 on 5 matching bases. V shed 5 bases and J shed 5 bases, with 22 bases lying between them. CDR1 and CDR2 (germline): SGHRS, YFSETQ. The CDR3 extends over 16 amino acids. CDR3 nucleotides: TGCGCCAGCAGACTTGAAAGGGGTTCGGTGGGAACTGAAGCTTTCTTT. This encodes CASRLERGSVGTEAFF.

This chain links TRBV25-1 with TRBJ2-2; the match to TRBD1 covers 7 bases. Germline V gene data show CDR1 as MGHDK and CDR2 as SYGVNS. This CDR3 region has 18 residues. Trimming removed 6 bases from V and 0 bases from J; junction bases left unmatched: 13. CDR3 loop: CASSLALGTETNTGELFF. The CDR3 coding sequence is TGTGCCAGCAGCTTAGCCCTCGGGACAGAGACGAACACCGGGGAGCTGTTTTTT. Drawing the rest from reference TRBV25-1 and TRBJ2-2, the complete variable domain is EADIYQTPRYLVIGTGKKITLECSQTMGHDKMYWYQQDPGMELHLIHYSYGVNSTEKGDLSSESTVSRIRTEHFPLTLESARPSHTSQYLCASSLALGTETNTGELFFGEGSRLTVL.

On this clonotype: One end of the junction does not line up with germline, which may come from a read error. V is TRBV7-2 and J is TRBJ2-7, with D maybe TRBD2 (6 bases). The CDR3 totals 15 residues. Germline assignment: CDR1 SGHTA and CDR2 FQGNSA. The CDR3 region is CASSAGRQISNEQYF. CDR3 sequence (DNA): TGTGCCAGCAGTGCGGGACGACAAATCTCCAACGAGCAGTACTTC.

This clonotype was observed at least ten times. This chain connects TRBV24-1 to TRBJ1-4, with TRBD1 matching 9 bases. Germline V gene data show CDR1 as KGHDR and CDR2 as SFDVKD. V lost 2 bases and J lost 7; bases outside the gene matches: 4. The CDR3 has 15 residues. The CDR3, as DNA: TGTGCCACCAGTGATTCGACAGGGGGAGGTGAAAAACTGTTTTTT. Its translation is CATSDSTGGGEKLFF.